This TCR beta chain was recorded in a study of T cells in women clearing cervical HPV infection. Measured with immunoSEQ multiplex PCR; TCRdb has only the in-frame clones, and not every one. Its table records around 35,000 clones. The CDR3 length is 13 residues. CDR1 and CDR2 from the germline V gene are SGHKS and YYEKEE (reference sequence). V dropped 0 bases and J dropped 3 bases, with 3 bases sitting between them. A word on this clone: Its antigen is not identified. The read ends 3 residues early relative to the CDR3; the germline J gene fills the gap.

The study's findings and limits: T-cell numbers per sample were unknown and may explain richness differences.

MY09/MY11 PCR detected cervical HPV DNA; dot-blot assigned genotypes. The sequencing input was blood buffy coat. This receptor was taken from a woman aged 18-70 years with a cervical HPV16 infection that either progressed to CIN3+ or cleared (not recorded which). The chain couples TRBV5-5 to TRBJ1-4; D remains unclear. Here the CDR3 reads CASSLAANEKLFF. The CDR3 DNA, read in part, is TGTGCCAGCAGCTTGGCTGCTAATGAAAAA.